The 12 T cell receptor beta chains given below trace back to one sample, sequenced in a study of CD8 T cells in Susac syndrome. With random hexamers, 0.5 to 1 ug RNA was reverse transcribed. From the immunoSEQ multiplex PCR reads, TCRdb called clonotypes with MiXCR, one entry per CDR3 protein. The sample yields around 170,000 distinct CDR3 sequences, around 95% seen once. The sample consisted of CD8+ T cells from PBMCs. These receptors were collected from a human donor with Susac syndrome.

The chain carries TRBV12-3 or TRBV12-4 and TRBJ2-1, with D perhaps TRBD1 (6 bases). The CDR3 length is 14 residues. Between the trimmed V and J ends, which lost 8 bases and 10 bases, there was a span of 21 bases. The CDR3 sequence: CASVPGGGAVEQFF. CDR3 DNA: TGTGCCAGCGTCCCCGGTGGGGGCGCGGTCGAGCAGTTCTTC.

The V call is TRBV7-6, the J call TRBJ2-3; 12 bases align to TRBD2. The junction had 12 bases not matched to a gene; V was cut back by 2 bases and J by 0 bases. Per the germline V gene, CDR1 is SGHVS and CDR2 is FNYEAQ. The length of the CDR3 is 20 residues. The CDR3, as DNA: TGTGCCAGCAGCTTACCTCTAGCGGGGGGGCTAAAAACTAGCACAGATACGCAGTATTTT. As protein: CASSLPLAGGLKTSTDTQYF.

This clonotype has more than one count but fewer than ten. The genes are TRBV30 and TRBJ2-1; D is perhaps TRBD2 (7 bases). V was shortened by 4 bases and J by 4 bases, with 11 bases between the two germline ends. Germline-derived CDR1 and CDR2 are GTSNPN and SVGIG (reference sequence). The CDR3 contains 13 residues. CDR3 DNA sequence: TGTGCCTGGACCGGGGGGCTTTACAATGAGCAGTTCTTC. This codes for CAWTGGLYNEQFF.

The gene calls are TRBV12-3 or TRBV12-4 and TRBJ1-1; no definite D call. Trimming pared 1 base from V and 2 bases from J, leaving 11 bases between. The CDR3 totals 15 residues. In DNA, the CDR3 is TGTGCCAGCAGTTTAGAGATGAATCCAAACACTGAAGCTTTCTTT. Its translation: CASSLEMNPNTEAFF.

The CDR3 bases are TGTGCCAGCAGGACCGAGGGGGCAGTTACAGATACGCAGTATTTT. Its translation is CASRTEGAVTDTQYF. The chain joins TRBV12-3 or TRBV12-4 to TRBJ2-3, with TRBD1 identical over 7 bases. The CDR3 sequence is 15 residues long. J was trimmed by 3 bases and V by 6 bases; bases with no gene match: 9.

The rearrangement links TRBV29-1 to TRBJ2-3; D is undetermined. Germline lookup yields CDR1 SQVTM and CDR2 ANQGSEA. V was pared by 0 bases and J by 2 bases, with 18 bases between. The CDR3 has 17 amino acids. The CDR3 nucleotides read TGCAGCGTTGAAGATCCGGGCGTGACTGAACTCACAGATACGCAGTATTTT. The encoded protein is CSVEDPGVTELTDTQYF.

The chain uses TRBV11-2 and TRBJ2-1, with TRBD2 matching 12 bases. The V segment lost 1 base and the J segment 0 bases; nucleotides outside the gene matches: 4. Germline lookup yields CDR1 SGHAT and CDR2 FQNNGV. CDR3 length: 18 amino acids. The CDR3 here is CASSLGLAGASSYNEQFF. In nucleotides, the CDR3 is TGTGCCAGCAGCTTAGGACTAGCGGGGGCCTCCTCCTACAATGAGCAGTTCTTC.

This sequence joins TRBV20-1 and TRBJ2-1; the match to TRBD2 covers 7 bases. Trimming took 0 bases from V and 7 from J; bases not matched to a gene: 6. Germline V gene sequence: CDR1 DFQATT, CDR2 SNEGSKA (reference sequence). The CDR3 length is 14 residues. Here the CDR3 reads CSARDYRRGNEQFF. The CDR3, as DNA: TGCAGTGCTAGAGACTATCGGCGGGGGAATGAGCAGTTCTTC.

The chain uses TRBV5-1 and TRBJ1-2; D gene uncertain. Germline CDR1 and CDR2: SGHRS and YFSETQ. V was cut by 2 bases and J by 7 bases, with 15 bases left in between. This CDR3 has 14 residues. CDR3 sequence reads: CASSLSGREGGYTF. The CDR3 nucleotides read TGCGCCAGCAGCTTATCCGGCCGGGAGGGTGGCTACACCTTC.

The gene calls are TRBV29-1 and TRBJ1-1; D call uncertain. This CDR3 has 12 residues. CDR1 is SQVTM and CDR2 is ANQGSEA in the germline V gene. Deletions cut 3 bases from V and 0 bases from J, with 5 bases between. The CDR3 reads CSVEGMNTEAFF. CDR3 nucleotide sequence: TGCAGCGTTGAGGGGATGAACACTGAAGCTTTCTTT.

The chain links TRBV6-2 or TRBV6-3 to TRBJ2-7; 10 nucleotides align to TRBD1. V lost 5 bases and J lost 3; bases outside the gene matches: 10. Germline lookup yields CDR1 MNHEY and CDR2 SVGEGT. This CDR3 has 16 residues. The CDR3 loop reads CASSHNRDRGLYEQYF. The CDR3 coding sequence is TGTGCCAGCAGTCACAACCGGGACAGGGGTCTCTACGAGCAGTACTTC.

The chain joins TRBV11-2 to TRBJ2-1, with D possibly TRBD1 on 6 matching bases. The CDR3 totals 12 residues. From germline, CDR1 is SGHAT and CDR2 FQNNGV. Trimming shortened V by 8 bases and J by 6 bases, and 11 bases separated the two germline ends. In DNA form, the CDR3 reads TGTGCCAGCGACCCAGGGGTCAATGAGCAGTTCTTC. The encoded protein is CASDPGVNEQFF.